This T cell receptor (beta chain) was observed in a study of T cells after yellow fever vaccination. Study information: Fractions of limited cellularity were prepared by means of SMART-Seq v4 Ultra Low Input.

Findings and limits, study-wide: A weaker secondary response peaked on day 5, the primary on day 15.

CDR3 length: 14 amino acids. Losses at the gene ends were 4 bases for V and 5 bases for J; bases not matched to a gene: 6. Per the germline V gene, CDR1 is ENHRY and CDR2 is SYGVKD. This clonotype was counted at least ten times. Its antigen remains unidentified. Each CDR3 protein is one row after TCRdb ran MiXCR on the 5' RACE reads. The sample gives hundreds of thousands of distinct CDR3 sequences, more than 9% of which show up once; about 16% is in the top ten. The V and J genes are TRBV10-3 and TRBJ2-7, with 9 positions matching TRBD2. The clonotype originates from a man aged 25 to 45 who received the YFV17D yellow fever vaccine. Sequencing used PBMCs, obtained on the day of the yellow fever booster vaccination. The CDR3 loop reads CAISVAGGPNEQYF. CDR3 DNA: TGTGCCATCAGTGTTGCGGGAGGGCCAAACGAGCAGTACTTC.